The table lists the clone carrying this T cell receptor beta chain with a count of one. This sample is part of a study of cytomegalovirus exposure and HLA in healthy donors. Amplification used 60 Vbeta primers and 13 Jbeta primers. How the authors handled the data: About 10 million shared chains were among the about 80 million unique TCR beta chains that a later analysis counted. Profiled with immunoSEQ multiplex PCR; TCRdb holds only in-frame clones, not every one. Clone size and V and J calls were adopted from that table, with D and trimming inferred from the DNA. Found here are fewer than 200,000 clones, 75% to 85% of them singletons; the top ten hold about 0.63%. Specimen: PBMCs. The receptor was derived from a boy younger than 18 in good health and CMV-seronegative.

This chain's CDR3 is CASSQLAGYTDTQYF. As DNA, the CDR3 is TGTGCCAGCAGTCAACTAGCGGGGTACACAGATACGCAGTATTTT. The J gene is TRBJ2-3, the V gene TRBV5-8; 10 nucleotides match TRBD2. The CDR3 runs to 15 residues. Germline loops: CDR1 SGHTS, CDR2 YDEGEE. J was trimmed by 2 bases and V by 5 bases; bases with no gene match: 5. The variable domain in full, with the rest retrieved from reference TRBV5-8 and TRBJ2-3, is EAGVTQSPTHLIKTRGQQATLRCSPISGHTSVYWYQQALGLGLQFLLWYDEGEERNRGNFPPRFSGRQFPNYSSELNVNALELEDSALYLCASSQLAGYTDTQYFGPGTRLTVL.